One sample yielded the 12 T cell receptor beta chains listed below, sequenced in a study of long-term antiretroviral therapy in people with HIV. Investigators performed immunoSEQ version v3.0 at survey level. Libraries were prepared by immunoSEQ multiplex PCR; TCRdb keeps only in-frame clonotypes and omits some of them. Of under 45,000 clones in the sample, approximately 87% were seen once. The sample was unsorted PBMCs, taken 1.2 years after starting antiretroviral therapy. These receptor sequences come from a woman aged 45-65 years with HIV.

The chain couples TRBV9 to TRBJ1-1; 8 nucleotides match TRBD1. J was trimmed by 6 bases and V by 0 bases; bases with no gene match: 7. Germline V gene lookup returns CDR1 SGDLS and CDR2 YYNGEE. There are 15 residues in the CDR3. CDR3: CASSVGGRGLSEAFF. CDR3 bases: TGTGCCAGCAGCGTAGGGGGCAGGGGGCTTTCTGAAGCTTTCTTT.

In DNA, the CDR3 is TGTGCCAGCAGCCCCGCCGGGCTAGCGGGGAACAATGAGCAGTTCTTC. Translation: CASSPAGLAGNNEQFF. The V call is TRBV4-2, the J call TRBJ2-1, with 9 bases aligning to TRBD2. The CDR3 totals 16 residues. V dropped 4 bases and J dropped 5; count of bases not matched to a gene: 9. Germline V gene data show CDR1 as LGHNA and CDR2 as YNFKEQ.

This chain links TRBV7-9 with TRBJ2-7, with D maybe TRBD1 (5 bases). The CDR3 sequence is 13 residues long. Looked up from germline, CDR1 is SEHNR and CDR2 is FQNEAQ (reference sequence). V was cut by 0 bases and J by 5 bases, with 8 bases left in between. The CDR3 sequence: CASSLAGQDEQYF. The CDR3 DNA reads as TGTGCCAGCAGCTTAGCGGGGCAGGACGAGCAGTACTTC.

This chain links TRBV27 with TRBJ2-2; weak D call: TRBD1 (6 bases). Germline loops: CDR1 MNHEY, CDR2 SMNVEV (reference sequence). The CDR3 loop spans 12 amino acids. Between the trimmed V and J ends, which lost 9 bases and 5 bases, there was a span of 10 bases. CDR3 in amino acids: CASMGATGELFF. DNA of the CDR3: TGTGCCAGTATGGGGGCAACCGGGGAGCTGTTTTTT.

CDR3 amino acids: CASSLPSSGGADYNEQFF. The CDR3 DNA follows: TGTGCCAGCAGCTTACCCAGTTCCGGGGGGGCCGACTACAATGAGCAGTTCTTC. The rearrangement links TRBV7-9 to TRBJ2-1, with 8 bases matching TRBD2. Looked up from germline, CDR1 is SEHNR and CDR2 is FQNEAQ (reference sequence). The CDR3 runs 18 residues. V lost 2 bases and J lost 3; bases outside the gene matches: 12.

The CDR3 sequence: CAWSVGHRDRGQEQYF. Written as DNA, the CDR3 is TGTGCCTGGAGTGTTGGTCATCGGGACAGGGGGCAAGAGCAGTACTTC. This chain connects TRBV30 to TRBJ2-7, with 12 bases that match TRBD1. The V and J ends lost 0 bases and 7 bases, in that order; junction bases with no gene match: 10. From germline, CDR1 is GTSNPN and CDR2 SVGIG (reference sequence). CDR3 length: 16 residues. The full variable domain, rest sourced from reference TRBV30 and TRBJ2-7, is SQTIHQWPATLVQPVGSPLSLECTVEGTSNPNLYWYRQAAGRGLQLLFYSVGIGQISSEVPQNLSASRPQDRQFILSSKKLLLSDSGFYLCAWSVGHRDRGQEQYFGPGTRLTVT.

The genes are TRBV9 and TRBJ2-2; the D is unclear. There are 13 residues in the CDR3. The V and J ends lost 0 bases and 7 bases respectively, with 7 bases between them. Germline CDR1 is SGDLS and CDR2 is YYNGEE. The CDR3 loop is CASSVDGLGELFF. The CDR3 DNA reads TGTGCCAGCAGCGTAGATGGGCTCGGGGAGCTGTTTTTT.

This CDR3 is CASSLEGGQQETQYF. The CDR3 DNA reads as TGCGCCAGCAGCTTGGAGGGGGGGCAGCAAGAGACCCAGTACTTC. This chain connects TRBV5-1 to TRBJ2-5; a weak D match, TRBD2 (7 bases). CDR1 and CDR2 from the germline V gene are SGHRS and YFSETQ. Trimming took off 0 bases at V and 2 bases at J, with 11 bases between the two ends. CDR3 length: 15 amino acids.

The rearrangement links TRBV6-1 to TRBJ1-1, with 10 bases aligning to TRBD1. The V gene end was trimmed by 6 bases and the J gene end by 6 bases; junction bases not matched to a gene: 7. The V gene's germline CDR1 is MNHNS and CDR2 SASEGT. The CDR3 spans 14 residues. The CDR3 spells CASRVDRGPSEAFF. In DNA form, the CDR3 reads TGTGCCAGCAGGGTAGACAGGGGGCCCTCTGAAGCTTTCTTT.

This chain uses TRBV6-6 with TRBJ1-5; TRBD1 agrees at 7 bases. After removal of 6 bases from V and 2 bases from J, the junction contained 7 bases not matched to a gene. This CDR3 has 15 residues. Germline V gene sequence: CDR1 MNHNY, CDR2 SVGAGI (reference sequence). The CDR3 DNA is TGTGCCAGCAGAGACAGGGATATCGGCAATCAGCCCCAGCATTTT. This gives the protein CASRDRDIGNQPQHF.

The chain links TRBV5-4 to TRBJ2-5; 12 positions match TRBD2. With 4 bases clipped from V and 5 bases from J, the junction kept 9 bases outside the gene matches. Germline V gives CDR1 SGHNT, CDR2 YYREEE (reference sequence). The CDR3 is 16 amino acids. The CDR3 reads CASSIPPSGGAETQYF. CDR3 nucleotides: TGTGCCAGCAGCATACCCCCTAGCGGGGGGGCTGAGACCCAGTACTTC.

The chain links TRBV27 to TRBJ2-1, with D possibly TRBD1 on 6 matching bases. V lost 4 bases and J lost 0, with 13 bases in between. The CDR3 contains 16 residues. Looked up from germline, CDR1 is MNHEY and CDR2 is SMNVEV (reference sequence). The CDR3 nucleotides read TGTGCCAGCAGTTACCACAGGGTCCCCTCCTACAATGAGCAGTTCTTC. Its protein product is CASSYHRVPSYNEQFF.